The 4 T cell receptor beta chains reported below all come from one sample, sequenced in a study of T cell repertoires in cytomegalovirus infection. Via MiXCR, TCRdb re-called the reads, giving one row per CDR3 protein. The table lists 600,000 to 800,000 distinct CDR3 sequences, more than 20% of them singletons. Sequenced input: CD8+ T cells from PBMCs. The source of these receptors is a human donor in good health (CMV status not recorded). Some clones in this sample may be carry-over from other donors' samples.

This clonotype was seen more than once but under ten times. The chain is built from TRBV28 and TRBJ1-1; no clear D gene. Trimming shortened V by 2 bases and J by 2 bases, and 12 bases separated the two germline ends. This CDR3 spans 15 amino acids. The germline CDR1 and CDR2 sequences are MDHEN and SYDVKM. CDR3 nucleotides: TGTGCCAGCAGTTTAGGGCCGGACGGTAACACTGAAGCTTTCTTT. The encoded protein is CASSLGPDGNTEAFF.

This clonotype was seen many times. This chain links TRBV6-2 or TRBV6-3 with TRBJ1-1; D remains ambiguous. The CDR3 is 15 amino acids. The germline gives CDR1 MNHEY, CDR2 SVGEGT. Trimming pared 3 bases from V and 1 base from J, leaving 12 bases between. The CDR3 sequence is CASSYLGSRNTEAFF. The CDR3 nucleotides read TGTGCCAGCAGTTATCTCGGCAGTAGGAACACTGAAGCTTTCTTT.

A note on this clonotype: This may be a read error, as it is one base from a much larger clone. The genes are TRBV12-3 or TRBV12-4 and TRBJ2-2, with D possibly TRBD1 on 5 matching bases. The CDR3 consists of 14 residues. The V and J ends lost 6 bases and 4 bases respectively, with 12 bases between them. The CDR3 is CASRETASTGELFF. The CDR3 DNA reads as TGTGCCAGCAGAGAGACAGCTAGCACCGGGGAGCTGTTTTTT.

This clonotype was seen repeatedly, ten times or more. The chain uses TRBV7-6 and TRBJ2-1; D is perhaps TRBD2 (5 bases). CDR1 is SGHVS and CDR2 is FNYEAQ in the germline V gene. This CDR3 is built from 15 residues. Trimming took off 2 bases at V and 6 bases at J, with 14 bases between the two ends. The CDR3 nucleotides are TGTGCCAGCAGCTTACGCCTCCACGAGGGCAATGAGCAGTTCTTC. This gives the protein CASSLRLHEGNEQFF.